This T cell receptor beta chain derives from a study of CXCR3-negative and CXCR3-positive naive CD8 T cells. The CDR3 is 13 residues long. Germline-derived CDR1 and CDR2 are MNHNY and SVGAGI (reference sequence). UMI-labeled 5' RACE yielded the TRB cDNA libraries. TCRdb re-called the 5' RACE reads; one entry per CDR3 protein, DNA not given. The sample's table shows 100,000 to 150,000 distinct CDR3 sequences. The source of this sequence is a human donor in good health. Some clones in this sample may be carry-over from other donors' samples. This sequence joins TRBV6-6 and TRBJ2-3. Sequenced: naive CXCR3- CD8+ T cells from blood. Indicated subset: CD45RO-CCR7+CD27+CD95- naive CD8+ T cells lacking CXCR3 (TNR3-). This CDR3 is CASTYSYTDTQYF.